A single T cell receptor beta chain is shown here with its context. The antigen remains unidentified. These data come from a study of blood T cells in healthy people across ages. Findings and caveats of the study: Higher diversity and more naive CD4+ cells were features of long-lived donors, compared to aged donors.

From germline, CDR1 is DFQATT and CDR2 SNEGSKA (reference sequence). This CDR3 is built from 14 residues. Trimming left V 6 bases short and J 1 base short, with 13 bases between. A second about 7 to 12 cycle PCR used barcoded and J-beta primers. TCRdb independently ran MiXCR on the 5' RACE reads; one entry per CDR3 protein. Among fewer than 1,200,000 distinct CDR3 sequences listed, 25% were seen once. The same sample was also studied in work on T cells of mothers and their children.

This receptor was taken from a girl aged 2 to 9 in good health. The J gene is TRBJ2-1, the V gene TRBV20-1, with D maybe TRBD2 (5 bases). The material sequenced was blood. CDR3 nucleotide sequence: TGCAGTGCCCAGGTGGAGGCTTCCTACAATGAGCAGTTCTTC. Translated, it gives CSAQVEASYNEQFF.